The 24 T cell receptor beta chains below all came from one sample that was sequenced in a study of cytomegalovirus exposure and HLA in healthy donors. The PCR made use of 60 Vbeta and 13 Jbeta primers. Clones were read by immunoSEQ multiplex PCR, and TCRdb kept only the in-frame ones, dropping some. The table records some 100,000 clones, around 84% of them present only once. The sequenced sample consisted of PBMCs. These receptors came from a man between 18 and 29 years old in good health and CMV-seronegative.

This sequence joins TRBV29-1 and TRBJ2-1, with D possibly being TRBD2 (5 bases). V shed 2 bases and J shed 2 bases, with 16 bases lying between them. The CDR3 is 16 amino acids. The germline gives CDR1 SQVTM, CDR2 ANQGSEA. CDR3 amino acids: CSVESIGSAAYNEQFF. The DNA for the CDR3 is TGCAGCGTTGAAAGTATAGGGAGCGCCGCCTACAATGAGCAGTTCTTC.

This chain uses TRBV27 with TRBJ2-4; D perhaps matches TRBD2 (5 bases). V lost 3 bases to trimming and J lost 1 base, with 22 bases between them. The CDR3 has 19 amino acids. In germline, CDR1 is MNHEY, CDR2 SMNVEV (reference sequence). The CDR3 loop is CASSFVGIARAEAKNIQYF. The CDR3 DNA follows: TGTGCCAGCAGTTTTGTCGGGATAGCGAGAGCCGAGGCCAAAAACATTCAGTACTTC.

The genes are TRBV27 and TRBJ2-2; the match to TRBD1 covers 8 bases. Germline loops: CDR1 MNHEY, CDR2 SMNVEV (reference sequence). CDR3 length: 15 amino acids. The trim removed 9 bases at V and 6 bases at J, leaving 12 bases unmatched. Here the CDR3 DNA reads TGTGCCAGTCATCCCAGGACAGGGTTCGCCGGGGAGCTGTTTTTT. This encodes CASHPRTGFAGELFF.

This clone has a handful of counts. The DNA is omitted, as the CDR3 cannot be located on it reliably, and the CDR3 follows TCRdb's listing. The rearrangement uses TRBV28 and TRBJ2-1; the listed D gene, TRBD2, was not tested against the DNA. The CDR3 length equals 13 residues, ends included. CDR1 MDHEN and CDR2 SYDVKM come from the germline V gene. CDR3 in amino acids: CASSLAQAGPQFF.

This sequence joins TRBV5-5 and TRBJ2-1, with D uncertain. V lost 2 bases, J lost 10 bases, and 19 bases lay in between. CDR3 size: 15 residues. Germline loops: CDR1 SGHKS, CDR2 YYEKEE (reference sequence). The CDR3 is CASSLIRRTRGEQFF. The CDR3 DNA follows: TGTGCCAGCAGCTTAATACGACGCACCCGCGGCGAGCAGTTCTTC. Full variable domain (remainder filled in from reference TRBV5-5 and TRBJ2-1): DAGVTQSPTHLIKTRGQQVTLRCSPISGHKSVSWYQQVLGQGPQFIFQYYEKEERGRGNFPDRFSARQFPNYSSELNVNALLLGDSALYLCASSLIRRTRGEQFFGPGTRLTVL.

The V gene is TRBV6-1, the J gene TRBJ1-1, with no clear D. The CDR3 covers 14 residues. V was shortened by 7 bases and J by 1 base, with 13 bases between the two germline ends. Germline V gives CDR1 MNHNS, CDR2 SASEGT. CDR3: CASTYPAGNTEAFF. The CDR3 DNA sequence: TGTGCCAGCACATACCCCGCCGGGAACACTGAAGCTTTCTTT.

J is TRBJ1-2 and V is TRBV2, with D hard to call. This CDR3 has 13 residues. The V gene lost 7 bases and the J gene lost 3 bases, with 12 bases spanning the gap. Germline CDR1 SNHLY, CDR2 FYNNEI. This chain's CDR3 is CASTEGVYYGYTF. DNA of the CDR3: TGTGCCAGCACCGAAGGAGTTTACTATGGCTACACCTTC.

With respect to this clone: An end of the junction does not agree with germline; a read error may underlie this. This sequence joins TRBV7-2 and TRBJ1-1; D is perhaps TRBD1 (6 bases). Germline CDR1 reads SGHTA; CDR2 reads FQGNSA. The CDR3 has 10 residues. The CDR3 reads CASSSNRAIF. The CDR3 DNA follows: TGTGCCAGCAGCTCAAACAGGGCCATCTTT.

The genes are TRBV5-4 and TRBJ2-5; tentatively, D is TRBD2 (6 bases). V dropped 4 bases and J dropped 4 bases, with 17 bases sitting between them. The CDR3 loop spans 15 amino acids. Per germline, CDR1 SGHNT and CDR2 YYREEE (reference sequence). CDR3 region: CASSQSGRRGETQYF. The CDR3 DNA sequence: TGTGCCAGCAGCCAGAGCGGGCGGCGCGGAGAGACCCAGTACTTC.

This clone was counted between two and nine times. The V call is TRBV5-1, the J call TRBJ1-4; D gene ambiguous. Germline V gene sequence: CDR1 SGHRS, CDR2 YFSETQ. The CDR3 runs to 14 residues. V was cut by 3 bases and J by 6 bases, with 12 bases left in between. CDR3 in amino acids: CASSSGRADEKLFF. For the CDR3, the DNA is TGCGCCAGCAGCTCCGGGAGGGCGGATGAAAAACTGTTTTTT.

This clone came up a few times. This chain joins TRBV9 and TRBJ1-2; the match to TRBD1 covers 7 bases. CDR1 and CDR2 from the germline V gene are SGDLS and YYNGEE. Trimming cost V 4 bases and J 7 bases; bases outside gene matches: 4. The length of the CDR3 is 12 residues. The CDR3 spells CASSPDRVGYTF. The CDR3 nucleotides are TGTGCCAGCAGCCCCGACAGGGTTGGCTACACCTTC. The entire variable domain, with the rest obtained from reference TRBV9 and TRBJ1-2, is as follows: DSGVTQTPKHLITATGQRVTLRCSPRSGDLSVYWYQQSLDQGLQFLIQYYNGEERAKGNILERFSAQQFPDLHSELNLSSLELGDSALYFCASSPDRVGYTFGSGTRLTVV.

The rearrangement joins TRBV5-1 to TRBJ1-2, with TRBD1 matching 7 bases. Germline V gene lookup returns CDR1 SGHRS and CDR2 YFSETQ. The CDR3 is 12 residues long. V was clipped by 0 bases and J by 8 bases; unmatched bases: 1. The CDR3 coding sequence is TGCGCCAGCAGCTTGGGACAGGGAGGCTACACCTTC. Protein sequence: CASSLGQGGYTF.

This sequence joins TRBV30 and TRBJ1-4; D might be TRBD1 (6 bases). Germline loops: CDR1 GTSNPN, CDR2 SVGIG (reference sequence). V shed 2 bases and J shed 8 bases, with 15 bases lying between them. This CDR3 comprises 14 residues. CDR3 sequence reads: CAWSYGQLREKLFF. The CDR3 DNA follows: TGTGCCTGGAGTTATGGACAGTTACGGGAAAAACTGTTTTTT.

The table lists this clone with a count of one. The chain uses TRBV6-6 and TRBJ1-2; TRBD1 agrees at 8 bases. The CDR3 length is 13 residues. The J segment lost 8 bases and the V segment lost 7 bases, leaving 9 bases of the junction unmatched. Germline CDR1 reads MNHNY; CDR2 reads SVGAGI (reference sequence). CDR3 region: CASTARGPLGYTF. In DNA form, the CDR3 reads TGTGCCAGCACCGCCAGGGGGCCGCTGGGCTACACCTTC.

The V call is TRBV4-1, the J call TRBJ1-1, with D possibly matching TRBD1 (5 bases). V dropped 4 bases and J dropped 1 base, with 10 bases sitting between them. This CDR3 has 14 amino acids. Germline CDR1 and CDR2: MGHRA and YSYEKL. CDR3 protein: CASSLQGTNTEAFF. In DNA form, the CDR3 reads TGCGCCAGCAGCCTCCAGGGAACGAACACTGAAGCTTTCTTT.

The genes are TRBV30 and TRBJ2-3; 8 bases line up with TRBD2. Germline V gene data show CDR1 as GTSNPN and CDR2 as SVGIG (reference sequence). This CDR3 has 14 residues. The V segment lost 4 bases and the J segment 4 bases; nucleotides outside the gene matches: 7. The CDR3 nucleotides are TGTGCCTGGACCCCCGGGGGGGCTGCAGATACGCAGTATTTT. Translation gives CAWTPGGAADTQYF.

V is TRBV30 and J is TRBJ1-1; the D gene is possibly TRBD1 (6 bases). Trimming removed 0 bases from V and 1 base from J, with 12 bases in between. The CDR3 is made up of 15 amino acids. CDR1 and CDR2 from the germline V gene are GTSNPN and SVGIG (reference sequence). The CDR3 DNA follows: TGTGCCTGGAGTGTAGTGAGGGGGGGGAACACTGAAGCTTTCTTT. Its translation: CAWSVVRGGNTEAFF.

CDR3 in DNA: TGTGCCAGCGGCCGACAGGGGGGAAGCACCGGGGAGCTGTTTTTT. This gives the protein CASGRQGGSTGELFF. V and J are TRBV6-4 and TRBJ2-2; the match to TRBD1 covers 9 bases. The ends lost 8 bases at V and 4 bases at J; junction bases unmatched: 8. Germline values: CDR1 MRHNA, CDR2 SNTAGT. The length of the CDR3 is 15 residues.

This chain joins TRBV19 and TRBJ1-1, with 9 bases identical to TRBD1. V was clipped by 4 bases and J by 9 bases; unmatched bases: 9. CDR1 is LNHDA and CDR2 is SQIVND in the germline V gene (reference sequence). The CDR3 covers 14 residues. The CDR3 loop reads CASSTAAGQGQAFF. DNA for the CDR3: TGTGCCAGTAGTACGGCCGCGGGACAGGGACAAGCTTTCTTT.

The rearrangement joins TRBV2 to TRBJ1-2, with 7 bases matching TRBD1. Germline loops: CDR1 SNHLY, CDR2 FYNNEI. CDR3 size: 15 residues. The ends lost 10 bases at V and 4 bases at J; junction bases unmatched: 15. CDR3 coding DNA: TGTGCCATAACCTGGACAGGACACCTAGGCTATGGCTACACCTTC. This gives the protein CAITWTGHLGYGYTF.

The rearrangement uses TRBV6-4 and TRBJ1-2; TRBD1 matches at 8 bases. Trimming cost V 2 bases and J 5 bases; bases outside gene matches: 7. Germline V CDR1 and CDR2: MRHNA, SNTAGT. The CDR3 runs to 15 residues. CDR3 amino acids: CASSDEGTGFYGYTF. The CDR3 DNA is TGTGCCAGCAGTGACGAAGGGACAGGTTTTTATGGCTACACCTTC.

The rearrangement joins TRBV19 to TRBJ1-5; D is uncertain. This CDR3 region has 15 residues. V lost 2 bases and J 1 base, leaving 9 bases between the germline ends. Germline loops: CDR1 LNHDA, CDR2 SQIVND (reference sequence). The chain's CDR3 is CASSIMAVSNQPQHF. The DNA of the CDR3 is TGTGCCAGTAGTATAATGGCGGTAAGCAATCAGCCCCAGCATTTT.

V is TRBV28 and J is TRBJ1-2; 9 nucleotides match TRBD1. V gave up 6 bases and J gave up 6 bases; unmatched junction bases: 11. This CDR3 region has 15 residues. Germline lookup yields CDR1 MDHEN and CDR2 SYDVKM. The DNA for the CDR3 is TGTGCCAGCAGCCACCAGGGACAGGGAGGAGATGGCTACACCTTC. Translation: CASSHQGQGGDGYTF.

The rearrangement uses TRBV28 and TRBJ1-2; D might be TRBD1 (5 bases). The CDR3 contains 13 residues. CDR1 and CDR2 (germline): MDHEN, SYDVKM. V lost 4 bases and J 4 bases, leaving 10 bases between the germline ends. CDR3 in DNA: TGTGCCAGCAGTTCCGCGCAGGGCTATGGCTACACCTTC. Translating it yields CASSSAQGYGYTF.